A selection of T cell receptor beta chains follows, all from one sample in a study of regulatory T cells in long-lasting Graves disease. Using its own MiXCR run on the multiplex PCR reads, TCRdb lists one record per CDR3 protein. Of approximately 440,000 distinct CDR3 sequences in the sample, about a quarter were seen once. Specimen: peripheral blood mononuclear cells (PBMCs), collected when the disease was refractory, from a patient treated with antithyroid drugs. All receptors derive from a female donor with Graves disease. The CDR3 runs from the conserved cysteine through the conserved F or W. The D gene is left open where the match is weak. Some rows have no size entry. The others give once, few or many, or a class for an expanded clone.

D gene	clone size	V gene	J gene	CDR3 DNA	CDR3 protein
.	few	TRBV7-2	TRBJ2-7	TGTGCCAGCAGCCCCCGGCCTGGCGCCTACGAGCAGTACTTC	CASSPRPGAYEQYF
TRBD1	many	TRBV27	TRBJ1-4	TGTGCCAGCAGTCAGAGGACAGGGGGCTATAATGAAAAACTGTTTTTT	CASSQRTGGYNEKLFF
.	few	TRBV20-1	TRBJ1-2	TGCAGTGCTAGTGGTCTCCTGCAACGAGGCACAGAGGGCTACACCTTC	CSASGLLQRGTEGYTF
.	.	TRBV11-1	TRBJ2-7	TGTGCCAGCAGCTTATCCGGGCCCTCGGAGCAGTACTTC	CASSLSGPSEQYF
.	many	TRBV2	TRBJ2-7	TGTGCCAGCAGTAAAGGGTGGTCCTACGAGCAGTACTTC	CASSKGWSYEQYF
TRBD1	.	TRBV7-2	TRBJ2-7	TGTGCCAGCAGCTTAGTCAGGGGGAACGAGCAGCACTTC	CASSLVRGNEQHF
.	.	TRBV5-1	TRBJ1-1	TGCGCCAGCAGTTTCCTTTCAGGGGACACTGAAGCTTTCTTT	CASSFLSGDTEAFF
.	many	TRBV5-1	TRBJ2-7	TGCGCCAGCAGCCCAGAAATACAGGGAACGACCTACGAGCAGTACTTC	CASSPEIQGTTYEQYF
TRBD2	many	TRBV15	TRBJ2-5	TGTGCCACCAGCAGAGTTACGGGAGGGTGGGTACGGCAAGAGACCCAGTACTTC	CATSRVTGGWVRQETQYF
TRBD2	few	TRBV27	TRBJ2-3	TGTGCCAGCAGTTTAGTTGCCCCGGGACTAGCGGGAAGCACAGATACGCAGTATTTT	CASSLVAPGLAGSTDTQYF
.	few	TRBV20-1	TRBJ1-3	TGCAGTACCCCCAGCAAGGGATCTGGAAACACCATATATTTT	CSTPSKGSGNTIYF
TRBD1	.	TRBV6-1	TRBJ1-3	TGTGCCAGCACCCGAGGACAGGGGGCTCGTGGAAACACCATATATTTT	CASTRGQGARGNTIYF
.	.	TRBV18	TRBJ1-4	TGTGCCAGCTCACCAAAAGGACAGCCCTACGAAAAACTGTTTTTT	CASSPKGQPYEKLFF
.	few	TRBV7-2	TRBJ2-7	TGTGCCAGCAGCATTTTAGCGGCTCTCTCCTACGAGCAGTACTTC	CASSILAALSYEQYF
.	few	TRBV19	TRBJ2-5	TGTGCCAGTAGTACGGAGGGACACATCCAAGAGACCCAGTACTTC	CASSTEGHIQETQYF
.	.	TRBV5-1	TRBJ2-7	TGCGCCAGCAGCTTGGCGTTCGGACCCTACGAGCAGTACTTC	CASSLAFGPYEQYF
TRBD1	.	TRBV7-3	TRBJ1-2	TGTGCCAGCAGCTTATCCCATACAGGGGGGAGCGGCTACACCTTC	CASSLSHTGGSGYTF
TRBD1	many	TRBV28	TRBJ1-2	TGTGCCAGTGAGGGACAGGCCCTCTACGGCTACACCTTC	CASEGQALYGYTF
.	few	TRBV6-1	TRBJ2-7	TGTGCCAGCAAGGGACCTAACTACGAGCAGTACTTC	CASKGPNYEQYF
.	.	TRBV19	TRBJ2-7	TGTGCCAGTAGTATTTTCGGAGCCTACGAGCAGTACTTC	CASSIFGAYEQYF
.	many	TRBV9	TRBJ1-2	TGTGCCAGCAGCGAGGACAGACATAGATCCCAGGGCTACACCTTC	CASSEDRHRSQGYTF
.	many	TRBV27	TRBJ2-7	TGTGCCAGCAGAATCGGCAGGGGGGAGGTCCACGAGCAGTACTTC	CASRIGRGEVHEQYF
TRBD2	few	TRBV7-2	TRBJ2-2	TGTGCCAGCAGCCTGAGAGTCCTAGGACTAGCGGCGAACACCGGGGAGCTGTTTTTT	CASSLRVLGLAANTGELFF
.	many	TRBV28	TRBJ1-5	TGTGCCAGCAGCCTTACAGGGCCCAATCAGCCCCAGCATTTT	CASSLTGPNQPQHF
.	many	TRBV6-5	TRBJ1-6	TGTGCCAGCAGTTACACCGACACGTCTCCCCTCCACTTT	CASSYTDTSPLHF
TRBD1	many	TRBV15	TRBJ1-2	TGTGCCACCAGCAGAGATGCTACAGGGGGTGGGTATGGCTACACCTTC	CATSRDATGGGYGYTF
.	.	TRBV29-1	TRBJ2-7	TGCAGCGTTGCGGAGCCCTACGAGCAGTACTTC	CSVAEPYEQYF
.	once	TRBV13	TRBJ1-6	TGTGCCAGCAGCCCGGGCCTCGGACGGACTAATTCACCCCTCCACTTT	CASSPGLGRTNSPLHF
.	.	TRBV20-1	TRBJ2-5	TGCAGTGCTAGAGATCTCCCGTCCTCGGGGAGCTTTTATCAAGAGACCCAGTACTTC	CSARDLPSSGSFYQETQYF
.	many	TRBV12-3/TRBV12-4	TRBJ1-3	TGTGCCAGCAGTCCTGGACACACGGCAGGAAACACCATATATTTT	CASSPGHTAGNTIYF
.	many	TRBV6-1	TRBJ1-1	TGTGCCAGCAGTGACCGGACAGCGAACACTGAAGCTTTCTTT	CASSDRTANTEAFF
.	few	TRBV20-1	TRBJ1-1	TGCAGTGCCCGGGACATCTTGATGAACACTGAAGCTTTCTTT	CSARDILMNTEAFF
.	many	TRBV18	TRBJ2-7	TGTGCCAGCTCACTCGGGAGCTCAAGCGAGCAGTACTTC	CASSLGSSSEQYF
.	.	TRBV6-5	TRBJ2-1	TGTGCCAGCAGTTCCACGGAGGCTTACAATGAGCAGTTCTTC	CASSSTEAYNEQFF
.	many	TRBV28	TRBJ1-5	TGTGCCAGCAGTTTAGGCGCTTTGCCCCAGCATTTT	CASSLGALPQHF
TRBD2	few	TRBV7-9	TRBJ2-1	TGTGCCAGCAGCTTAGCGCTCGGGACTAGCAAAAATGAGCAGTTCTTC	CASSLALGTSKNEQFF
.	.	TRBV7-6	TRBJ1-1	TGTGCCAGCAGCTCCCGGGGGTCGCTACCGAACACTGAAGCTTTCTTT	CASSSRGSLPNTEAFF
TRBD1	.	TRBV6-5	TRBJ2-2	TGTGCCAGCAGTTACGCCCGGGACAGGGTACGGTACACCGGGGAGCTGTTTTTT	CASSYARDRVRYTGELFF
.	many	TRBV20-1	TRBJ2-5	TGCAGTGCATCGACAGAGACCCAGTACTTC	CSASTETQYF
.	many	TRBV28	TRBJ2-7	TGTGCCAGCAGGGAGGACGGGACCCTTTCCTACGAGCAGTACTTC	CASREDGTLSYEQYF
TRBD1	many	TRBV2	TRBJ2-2	TGTGCCAGCAAATATAGTGGGACAGGGAACACCGGGGAGCTGTTTTTT	CASKYSGTGNTGELFF
.	many	TRBV28	TRBJ1-5	TGTGCCAGCAGTTCTATTAGTCAGCCCCAGCATTTT	CASSSISQPQHF
TRBD2	.	TRBV2	TRBJ2-1	TGTGCCAGCAGGAATACGGGACTAGTGGGTGAGCAGTTCTTC	CASRNTGLVGEQFF
TRBD1	many	TRBV28	TRBJ1-5	TGTGCCAGTTGGGACAGGGGTTACAATCAGCCCCAGCATTTT	CASWDRGYNQPQHF
TRBD1	.	TRBV12-3/TRBV12-4	TRBJ1-5	TGTGCCACCAGAAGACAGGGAAGCAATCAGCCCCAGCATTTT	CATRRQGSNQPQHF
TRBD1	many	TRBV27	TRBJ1-2	TGTGCCAGCAGTTTATTCGCGCAGGGGGCGGAGGGCTACACCTTC	CASSLFAQGAEGYTF
.	many	TRBV12-3/TRBV12-4	TRBJ1-3	TGTGCCAGCGGGGGAACGGGTGGAAACACCATATATTTT	CASGGTGGNTIYF
TRBD2	few	TRBV6-2/TRBV6-3	TRBJ2-4	TGTGCCAGCAGTTACCCCGTGCTAGCGGGGAGAAACATTCAGTACTTC	CASSYPVLAGRNIQYF
.	.	TRBV11-2	TRBJ1-1	TGTGCCAGCAGCCTGGCCTCGGGGGGGGACACTGAAGCTTTCTTT	CASSLASGGDTEAFF
TRBD1	.	TRBV20-1	TRBJ1-5	TGCAGTGCTAGAGTACTCGACAGGGGGAGCAATCAGCCCCAGCATTTT	CSARVLDRGSNQPQHF
.	.	TRBV2	TRBJ2-3	TGTGCCAGCAGTCACGATACAGATACGCAGTATTTT	CASSHDTDTQYF
.	.	TRBV7-2	TRBJ1-6	TGTGCCAGCAGCTTCACAGGGAGTTCACCCCTCCACTTT	CASSFTGSSPLHF
.	few	TRBV20-1	TRBJ2-5	TGCAGTGCTAGAGATCTGAGGGGGAACCAAGAGACCCAGTACTTC	CSARDLRGNQETQYF
TRBD2	many	TRBV29-1	TRBJ2-7	TGCAGCGTTGTCGGTAGCGGGAGTGGCTCCTACGAGCAGTACTTC	CSVVGSGSGSYEQYF
TRBD1	many	TRBV7-2	TRBJ1-5	TGTGCCAGCAGCCGGACAGGGGGCGATCAGCCCCAGCATTTT	CASSRTGGDQPQHF
.	many	TRBV28	TRBJ1-5	TGTGCCAGCAGGAACCGGGACGGAGCTATTCCCCAGCATTTT	CASRNRDGAIPQHF
.	.	TRBV5-1	TRBJ1-2	TGCGCCAGCAGCTTGGAACTCGCGTGGGGCTACACCTTC	CASSLELAWGYTF
TRBD1	.	TRBV29-1	TRBJ2-7	TGCAGCGTTGGGAATTCCGGGACAGGGCCATCCTACGAGCAGTACTTC	CSVGNSGTGPSYEQYF
.	.	TRBV28	TRBJ1-1	TGTGCCGGCAGTCTCCGGGACATCACTGAAGCTTTCTTT	CAGSLRDITEAFF
.	many	TRBV7-2	TRBJ2-7	TGTGCCAGCAGCTACAGGGTGGGCCACGAGCAGTACTTC	CASSYRVGHEQYF